The 4 T cell receptor beta chains in this list originate from one sample, sequenced in a study of PD-1 blockade in classical Hodgkin lymphoma. Brentuximab vedotin exposure varied, and every patient relapsed after autologous stem cell transplantation. Using immunoSEQ multiplex PCR, the repertoire was profiled, and TCRdb retains in-frame clones only, with some absent. The sample includes tens of thousands of clones, approximately 90% seen only once; the top ten take around 16%. The input for sequencing was peripheral blood mononuclear cells (PBMCs), taken at baseline. The source of these receptors is a human donor with classical Hodgkin lymphoma.

The CDR3 loop reads CASGGGANTGELFF. The CDR3, as DNA: TGTGCCAGCGGGGGGGGTGCGAACACCGGGGAGCTGTTTTTT. J is TRBJ2-2 and V is TRBV6-5; 7 bases are shared with TRBD2. Per germline, CDR1 MNHEY and CDR2 SVGAGI. The trim removed 8 bases at V and 0 bases at J, leaving 3 bases unmatched. This CDR3 comprises 14 residues.

The chain combines TRBV6-5 with TRBJ2-7, with 9 nucleotides matching TRBD1. CDR1 is MNHEY and CDR2 is SVGAGI in the germline V gene. The CDR3 runs to 12 residues. The ends lost 5 bases at V and 8 bases at J; junction bases unmatched: 4. This CDR3 is CASSRDREKQYF. CDR3 in DNA: TGTGCCAGCAGTCGGGACAGGGAAAAGCAGTACTTC.

The gene calls are TRBV10-3 and TRBJ2-3, with 7 bases matching TRBD2. Germline lookup yields CDR1 ENHRY and CDR2 SYGVKD. The V and J ends lost 6 bases and 0 bases, in that order; junction bases with no gene match: 0. The CDR3 consists of 13 residues. The CDR3 bases are TGTGCCATCAGGGGGGGGAGCACAGATACGCAGTATTTT. Encoded protein: CAIRGGSTDTQYF.

This rearrangement joins TRBV2 to TRBJ1-2; 9 positions agree with TRBD1. V was pared by 5 bases and J by 8 bases, with 9 bases of the junction left unmatched. The germline V gene has CDR1 SNHLY and CDR2 FYNNEI. The CDR3 has 14 amino acids. DNA for the CDR3: TGTGCCAGCAGTAACAGGGGGCTTGATAGGGGCTACACCTTC. Protein: CASSNRGLDRGYTF.